This T cell receptor (beta chain) comes out of a study of low-dose radiotherapy and immunotherapy resistance in tumors. Study-wide background: The study delivered 0.5 Gy per fraction every 2 weeks to Cohort 1, totaling 6.5 Gy. Intravenous cyclophosphamide 200 mg/m2 was given every two weeks, one day before radiation and immunotherapy. Oral aspirin 300 mg was taken by patients daily for four cycles from cycle 1 day 1.

Gene-specific TRAV and TRBV primers were used for first-strand cDNA, covering alpha and beta chains. For amplifying TCRs, the PCR ran for approximately 18 cycles with Phusion, which was used together with a constant-region primer and the adapter on the V primers. TCRdb independently ran MiXCR on the reads; one entry per CDR3 protein. The repertoire has about 82,000 distinct CDR3 sequences, 15% to 20% of them found once; the top ten carry approximately 6%. The CDR3 loop spans 18 amino acids. With 8 bases removed from V and 0 bases from J, the gap between germline ends came to 21 bases. The time point: before trial treatment. Donors received a regimen that comprised nivolumab, ipilimumab, aspirin, low-dose cyclophosphamide and low-dose radiotherapy.

The J gene is TRBJ2-6, the V gene TRBV5-3; a possible D gene is TRBD2 (6 bases). TRBV5-3 is known as an ORF, though its function is uncertain. Material: PBMCs, obtained before treatment. The source is a male donor with prostate cancer. The chain's CDR3 is CASSTGLSSISGANVLTF. In DNA form, the CDR3 reads TGTGCCAGCAGCACGGGACTCTCGTCTATCTCTGGGGCCAACGTCCTGACTTTC.